This entry lists 20 T cell receptor beta chains sequenced from one sample in a study of blood T cell repertoires in COVID-19. Sequencing used immunoSEQ multiplex PCR; TCRdb keeps in-frame clones, though not all of them. This table has 220,000 or so clones, 75% to 90% appearing once. The source material was PBMCs or T cells enriched from blood (not recorded which). These TCRs come from a man aged 50-59 years who had been exposed to COVID-19.

The V and J genes are TRBV27 and TRBJ1-1; 10 bases match TRBD1. The junction had 8 bases not matched to a gene; V was cut back by 3 bases and J by 10 bases. The CDR3 has 14 amino acids. The germline CDR1 and CDR2 sequences are MNHEY and SMNVEV (reference sequence). CDR3 sequence reads: CASSFYGTGVSAFF. DNA of the CDR3: TGTGCCAGCAGTTTCTACGGGACAGGGGTATCAGCTTTCTTT.

The gene calls are TRBV18 and TRBJ2-5; possible D gene TRBD2, 6 bases. The V and J ends lost 6 bases and 2 bases respectively, with 19 bases between them. This CDR3 has 16 residues. Per the germline V gene, CDR1 is KGHSH and CDR2 is LQKENI. CDR3 in amino acids: CASSPAASAMQETQYF. The CDR3 DNA follows: TGTGCCAGCTCCCCGGCGGCTAGCGCAATGCAAGAGACCCAGTACTTC.

The chain joins TRBV7-9 to TRBJ1-2; D ambiguous. Germline CDR1 reads SEHNR; CDR2 reads FQNEAQ (reference sequence). Deletions cut 1 base from V and 5 bases from J, with 8 bases between. This CDR3 contains 13 residues. CDR3 region: CASSLGGNYGYTF. The CDR3, as DNA: TGTGCCAGCAGCTTAGGCGGGAATTATGGCTACACCTTC.

This sequence joins TRBV18 and TRBJ1-2; possible D gene TRBD1, 6 bases. Germline CDR1 KGHSH, CDR2 LQKENI. The V end lost 1 base, the J end lost 0 bases, and 12 bases lay between the germline ends. CDR3 length: 16 amino acids. CDR3 DNA sequence: TGTGCCAGCTCACCACGCGGGGGACATGCTAACTATGGCTACACCTTC. Protein product: CASSPRGGHANYGYTF. The entire variable domain, with the rest obtained from reference TRBV18 and TRBJ1-2, is as follows: NAGVMQNPRHLVRRRGQEARLRCSPMKGHSHVYWYRQLPEEGLKFMVYLQKENIIDESGMPKERFSAEFPKEGPSILRIQQVVRGDSAAYFCASSPRGGHANYGYTFGSGTRLTVV.

This clone has only a few counts. V and J are TRBV10-2 and TRBJ1-1; no definite D call. V lost 6 bases and J lost 4, with 9 bases in between. CDR3 size: 12 residues. CDR1 WSHSY and CDR2 SAAADI come from the germline V gene. CDR3 residues: CASRDSSTEAFF. CDR3 sequence (DNA): TGCGCCAGCAGGGACTCCAGCACTGAAGCTTTCTTT.

The rearrangement uses TRBV6-1 and TRBJ1-5, with D unresolved. Trimming shortened V by 1 base and J by 3 bases, and 7 bases separated the two germline ends. The length of the CDR3 is 14 residues. CDR1 is MNHNS and CDR2 is SASEGT in the germline V gene. CDR3 coding DNA: TGTGCCAGCAGTGAAGTACAGTTCAATCAGCCCCAGCATTTT. It translates to CASSEVQFNQPQHF.

The table lists this clone with a count of one. The V call is TRBV9, the J call TRBJ2-3; maybe TRBD2 (5 bases). The germline CDR1 and CDR2 sequences are SGDLS and YYNGEE. Trimming pared 4 bases from V and 2 bases from J, leaving 17 bases between. The CDR3 runs to 16 residues. The CDR3 DNA reads TGTGCCAGCAGCCAATTCGGACTTATCGTCACAGATACGCAGTATTTT. This codes for CASSQFGLIVTDTQYF.

The rearrangement links TRBV27 to TRBJ2-1; D remains ambiguous. Germline CDR1 reads MNHEY; CDR2 reads SMNVEV (reference sequence). The V end lost 2 bases, the J end lost 10 bases, and 9 bases lay between the germline ends. The CDR3 contains 12 residues. CDR3 sequence: CASSLLPREQFF. CDR3 bases: TGTGCCAGCAGTTTACTTCCGCGAGAGCAGTTCTTC.

This chain links TRBV11-2 with TRBJ2-1; 8 nucleotides agree with TRBD2. The CDR3 runs 13 residues. CDR1 and CDR2 (germline): SGHAT, FQNNGV. V lost 5 bases and J lost 3; bases outside the gene matches: 0. The CDR3 DNA reads as TGTGCCAGCAGCACTAGCGGCTACAATGAGCAGTTCTTC. Amino acid sequence: CASSTSGYNEQFF.

This clone was seen only once. V usage is TRBV6-2 or TRBV6-3 and J usage is TRBJ1-1; D gene unclear. This CDR3 has 13 residues. V was shortened by 2 bases and J by 4 bases, with 8 bases between the two germline ends. Germline assignment: CDR1 MNHEY and CDR2 SVGEGT. CDR3 sequence: CASSYTGGTEAFF. CDR3 nucleotide sequence: TGTGCCAGCAGTTACACGGGTGGCACTGAAGCTTTCTTT.

The rearrangement links TRBV9 to TRBJ2-5; 10 nucleotides agree with TRBD1. This CDR3 has 15 residues. Looked up from germline, CDR1 is SGDLS and CDR2 is YYNGEE. With V trimmed by 3 bases and J by 3 bases, 5 bases remained unmatched. CDR3 loop: CASSGQGTGEETQYF. The CDR3 DNA reads TGTGCCAGCAGCGGCCAGGGGACAGGGGAAGAGACCCAGTACTTC.

The gene calls are TRBV12-5 and TRBJ2-7, with TRBD2 matching over 8 bases. CDR3 length: 22 residues. Germline V gene lookup returns CDR1 LGHNT and CDR2 FRNRAP. Trimming at V came to 0 bases and at J to 0 bases, leaving 22 bases not matched to a gene. CDR3 bases: TGTGCTAGTGGTTTGGTACCGGCTTTTCTGGAGCGGGAGAGAGGAAGCTCCTACGAGCAGTACGTC. Amino acids: CASGLVPAFLERERGSSYEQYV.

Note on this clone: Other DNA sequences in the same sample also yield this CDR3. The V gene is TRBV15, the J gene TRBJ1-4; D gene ambiguous. Germline V CDR1 and CDR2: LNHNV, YYDKDF (reference sequence). The CDR3 is made up of 13 amino acids. The germline V and J ends were trimmed by 1 base and 5 bases, with 5 bases remaining between them. CDR3 in amino acids: CATSRGQNEKLFF. Here the CDR3 DNA reads TGTGCCACCAGCAGAGGGCAAAATGAAAAACTGTTTTTT.

This clone was seen a few times. The chain carries TRBV10-3 and TRBJ2-7, with TRBD2 matching over 11 bases. Germline CDR1 is ENHRY and CDR2 is SYGVKD. The CDR3 runs to 16 residues. The junction had 8 bases not matched to a gene; V was cut back by 2 bases and J by 5 bases. The chain's CDR3 is CAISEGMGLAVDEQYF. The CDR3 region has the DNA TGTGCCATCAGTGAGGGTATGGGACTAGCGGTGGACGAGCAGTACTTC.

The V gene is TRBV29-1, the J gene TRBJ2-2; TRBD1 might be the D (5 bases). Germline values: CDR1 SQVTM, CDR2 ANQGSEA. Trimming stripped 4 bases from V and 6 bases from J, with 12 bases between. There are 13 residues in the CDR3. The CDR3 reads CSVVNRSAGELFF. The DNA of the CDR3 is TGCAGCGTTGTTAACAGGTCAGCCGGGGAGCTGTTTTTT.

This chain links TRBV3-1 (or the pseudogene TRBV3-2) with TRBJ2-1, with D possibly being TRBD1 (5 bases). The CDR3 runs 15 residues. Trimming left V 0 bases short and J 5 bases short, with 11 bases between. From germline, CDR1 is LGHDT and CDR2 YNNKEL (reference sequence). The CDR3 sequence is CASSQDPGSHNEQFF. The CDR3 bases are TGTGCCAGCAGCCAAGATCCAGGGTCCCACAATGAGCAGTTCTTC.

The chain couples TRBV28 to TRBJ2-7, with a possible D match to TRBD1 (5 bases). The germline V and J ends were trimmed by 5 bases and 1 base, with 12 bases remaining between them. This CDR3 is built from 14 residues. Germline V gene data show CDR1 as MDHEN and CDR2 as SYDVKM. CDR3 residues: CASSPPDTSYEQYV. The CDR3, as DNA: TGTGCCAGCAGTCCCCCGGACACGTCCTACGAGCAGTACGTC.

This sequence joins TRBV21-1 and TRBJ2-1; the D segment call TRBD2 is taken from the table without a DNA check. TRBV21-1 is assigned pseudogene status. CDR3 size: 14 residues. The CDR3 loop is CASSGPTRHNEQFF. The CDR3 DNA is TGTGCCAGCAGCGGGCCGACTAGGCACAATGAGCAGTTCTTC.

This clone was observed a few times. The gene calls are TRBV19 and TRBJ1-3; TRBD1 agrees at 7 bases. Losses at the gene ends were 7 bases for V and 3 bases for J; bases not matched to a gene: 6. Germline lookup yields CDR1 LNHDA and CDR2 SQIVND (reference sequence). The CDR3 is 14 amino acids. The CDR3 loop reads CASMERGLGNTIYF. CDR3 DNA: TGTGCCAGTATGGAGAGGGGGCTTGGAAACACCATATATTTT.

V is TRBV10-3 and J is TRBJ2-5; tentatively, D is TRBD2 (6 bases). Germline V gives CDR1 ENHRY, CDR2 SYGVKD. The ends were cut back, 7 bases at V and 2 bases at J, with 11 bases in the middle. The CDR3 contains 13 residues. CDR3 in amino acids: CAIMGGGQETQYF. CDR3 in DNA: TGTGCCATCATGGGGGGAGGTCAAGAGACCCAGTACTTC.